The clone carrying this TCR beta chain has just a few counts. Its target is unknown. This record comes from a study of beta chain features in type 1 diabetes. Findings and caveats of the study: PCR might favor shorter templates, but any such skew would affect patients and controls equally. More deletions and fewer insertions at VDJ junctions were found in patients with type 1 diabetes.

The authors took one heparinised blood draw, averaging about 120 mL, from each donor. V lost 4 bases to trimming and J lost 4 bases, with 14 bases between them. This CDR3 contains 14 residues. Germline V gives CDR1 MGHRA, CDR2 YSYEKL. Expressed TCRB transcripts were sequenced because the isolated RNA had all been reverse transcribed beforehand. Naive, central memory and regulatory T cell samples averaged about 3.5 million reads. Data came from immunoSEQ multiplex PCR; TCRdb stores just in-frame clones and leaves some out. Of tens of thousands of clones in the sample, 59% were seen once. This TCR came from a woman between 18 and 29 years old in good health. The chain has TRBV4-1 and TRBJ2-7; no definite D call. Material for sequencing was Tregs from blood. CDR3 loop: CASSPTTAIYEQYF. As DNA, the CDR3 is TGCGCCAGCAGCCCAACAACAGCAATATACGAGCAGTACTTC.